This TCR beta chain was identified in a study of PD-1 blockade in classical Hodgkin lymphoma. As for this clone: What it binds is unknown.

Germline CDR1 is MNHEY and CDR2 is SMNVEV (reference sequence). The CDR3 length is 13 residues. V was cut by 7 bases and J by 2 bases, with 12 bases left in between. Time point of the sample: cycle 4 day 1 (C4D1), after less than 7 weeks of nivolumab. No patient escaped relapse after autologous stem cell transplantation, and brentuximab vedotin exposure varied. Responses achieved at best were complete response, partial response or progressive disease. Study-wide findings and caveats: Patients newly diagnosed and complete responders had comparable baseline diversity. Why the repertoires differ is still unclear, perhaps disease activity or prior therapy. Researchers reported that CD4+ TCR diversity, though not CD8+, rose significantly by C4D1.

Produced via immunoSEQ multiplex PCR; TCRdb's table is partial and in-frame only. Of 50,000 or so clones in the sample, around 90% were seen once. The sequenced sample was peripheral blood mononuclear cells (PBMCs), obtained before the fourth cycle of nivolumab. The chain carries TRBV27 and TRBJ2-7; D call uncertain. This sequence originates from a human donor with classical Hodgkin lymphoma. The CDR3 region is CASIRMAPYEQYF. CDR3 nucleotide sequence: TGTGCCAGCATTCGAATGGCCCCCTACGAGCAGTACTTC.